This section outlines one T cell receptor beta chain sequence together with its context. The data are from a study of blood T cell repertoires in COVID-19. About the study: Whether acute or convalescent, the COVID-19 samples came from the United States, Italy and Spain. Sources were T cells, B-cell-depleted T cells, or PBMCs; the material itself was cDNA or gDNA.

The CDR3 has 15 amino acids. V lost 3 bases to trimming and J lost 9 bases; unmatched junction nucleotides: 11. Germline CDR1 is DFQATT and CDR2 is SNEGSKA (reference sequence). Study processing details: Estimation of nucleated cell counts relied on the amplification of reference gene primers. Profiling relied on immunoSEQ multiplex PCR, and the TCRdb table lists in-frame clones only, not all of them. D and trimming were read from the DNA, whereas the V and J calls and clone size are those reported in that table. The sample lists approximately 82,000 clones, around 85% seen once, with 10% to 15% in the top ten.

The sample was peripheral blood. This TCR came from a woman in her 70s with active or convalescent COVID-19. V is TRBV20-1 and J is TRBJ2-5; 12 bases are shared with TRBD1. The CDR3 sequence is CSASEGTGGAGAQYF. DNA of the CDR3: TGCAGTGCTAGTGAAGGGACAGGGGGCGCAGGGGCCCAGTACTTC.